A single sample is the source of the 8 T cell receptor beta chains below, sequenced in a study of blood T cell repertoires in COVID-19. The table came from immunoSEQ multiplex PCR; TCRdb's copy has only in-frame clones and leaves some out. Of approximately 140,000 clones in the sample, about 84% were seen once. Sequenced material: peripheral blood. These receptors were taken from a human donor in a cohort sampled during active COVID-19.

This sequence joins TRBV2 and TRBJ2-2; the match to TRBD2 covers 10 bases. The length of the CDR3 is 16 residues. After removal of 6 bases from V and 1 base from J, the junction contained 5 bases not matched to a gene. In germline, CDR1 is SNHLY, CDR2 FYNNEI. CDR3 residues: CASRGSGGRNTGELFF. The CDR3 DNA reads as TGTGCCAGCAGGGGTAGCGGGGGGCGGAACACCGGGGAGCTGTTTTTT.

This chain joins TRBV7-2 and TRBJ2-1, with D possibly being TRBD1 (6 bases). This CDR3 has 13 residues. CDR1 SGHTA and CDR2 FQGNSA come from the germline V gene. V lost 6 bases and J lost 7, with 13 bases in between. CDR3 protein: CASRRGGRNEQFF. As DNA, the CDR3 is TGTGCCAGCAGGCGAGGGGGTCGAAATGAGCAGTTCTTC.

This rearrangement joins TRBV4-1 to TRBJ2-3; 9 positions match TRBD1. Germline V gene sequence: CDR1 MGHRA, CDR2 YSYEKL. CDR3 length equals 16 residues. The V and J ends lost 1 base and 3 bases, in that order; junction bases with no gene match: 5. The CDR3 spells CASSQGRGQGTDTQYF. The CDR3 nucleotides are TGCGCCAGCAGCCAAGGAAGGGGACAGGGAACAGATACGCAGTATTTT.

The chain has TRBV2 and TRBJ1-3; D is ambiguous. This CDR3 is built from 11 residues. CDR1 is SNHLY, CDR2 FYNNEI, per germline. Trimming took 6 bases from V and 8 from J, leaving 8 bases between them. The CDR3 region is CASSGLYTIYF. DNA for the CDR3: TGTGCCAGCAGCGGACTATACACCATATATTTT.

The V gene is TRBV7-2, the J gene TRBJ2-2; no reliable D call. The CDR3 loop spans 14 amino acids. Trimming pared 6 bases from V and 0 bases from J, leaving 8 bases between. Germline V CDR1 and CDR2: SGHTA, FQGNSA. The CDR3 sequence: CASSRGPNTGELFF. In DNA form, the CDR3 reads TGTGCCAGCAGTCGCGGCCCGAACACCGGGGAGCTGTTTTTT.

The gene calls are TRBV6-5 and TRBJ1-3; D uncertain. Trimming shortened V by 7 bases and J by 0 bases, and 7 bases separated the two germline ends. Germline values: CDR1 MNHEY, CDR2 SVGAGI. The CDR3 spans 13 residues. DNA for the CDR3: TGTGCCAGCATCTGGAGCTCTGGAAACACCATATATTTT. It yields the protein CASIWSSGNTIYF.

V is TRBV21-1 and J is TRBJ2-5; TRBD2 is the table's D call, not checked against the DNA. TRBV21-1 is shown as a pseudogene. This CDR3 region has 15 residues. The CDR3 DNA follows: TGTGCCAGCAGCAAAGCCCGAGCGTACCAAGAGACCCAGTACTTC. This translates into CASSKARAYQETQYF.

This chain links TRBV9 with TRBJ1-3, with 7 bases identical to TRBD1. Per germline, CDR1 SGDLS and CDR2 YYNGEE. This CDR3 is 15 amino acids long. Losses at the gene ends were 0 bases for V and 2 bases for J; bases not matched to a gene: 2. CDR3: CASSVGQGAGNTIYF. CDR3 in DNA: TGTGCCAGCAGCGTAGGCCAGGGGGCTGGAAACACCATATATTTT.